Below are 21 T cell receptor beta chains sequenced from a single sample in a study of T-cell reconstitution after alpha-beta-depleted transplantation in children. Preparation of the TCRbeta library involved a method that used unique molecular identifiers. In TCRdb, the PCR reads were re-called with MiXCR into one record per CDR3 protein. The sample consists of fewer than 700,000 distinct CDR3 sequences, over 10% of them appearing once. The sample here was PBMCs, mostly from graft donor cells, taken 360 days after TCRalphabeta/CD19-depleted stem cell transplant. Receptors originate from a male patient younger than 18 who had a stem cell transplant for acute myeloid leukemia, so the T cells may come from the graft donor.

This clonotype appeared a few times. This chain links TRBV18 with TRBJ2-1; 7 bases agree with TRBD2. This CDR3 is 15 amino acids long. The V and J ends lost 4 bases and 0 bases, in that order; junction bases with no gene match: 3. CDR1 is KGHSH and CDR2 is LQKENI in the germline V gene. The CDR3 spells CASSRAGSSYNEQFF. Here the CDR3 DNA reads TGTGCCAGCTCACGAGCGGGGAGCTCCTACAATGAGCAGTTCTTC.

This clonotype was observed a handful of times. The J gene is TRBJ2-7, the V gene TRBV30; TRBD1 matches at 9 bases. CDR1 GTSNPN and CDR2 SVGIG come from the germline V gene (reference sequence). The V and J ends lost 3 bases and 2 bases, in that order; junction bases with no gene match: 5. The CDR3 spans 14 residues. DNA for the CDR3: TGTGCCTGGAGAAGACAGGGGGGCACCTACGAGCAGTACTTC. It is translated as CAWRRQGGTYEQYF. The whole variable domain, filled in from reference TRBV30 and TRBJ2-7, reads SQTIHQWPATLVQPVGSPLSLECTVEGTSNPNLYWYRQAAGRGLQLLFYSVGIGQISSEVPQNLSASRPQDRQFILSSKKLLLSDSGFYLCAWRRQGGTYEQYFGPGTRLTVT.

This clonotype was counted many times. The rearrangement joins TRBV12-3 or TRBV12-4 to TRBJ2-2; D gene unclear. The ends were cut back, 9 bases at V and 4 bases at J, with 18 bases in the middle. The CDR3 contains 15 residues. CDR3 in amino acids: CASSRGRNRTGELFF. The CDR3 region has the DNA TGTGCCAGTTCCCGCGGCAGGAATCGCACCGGGGAGCTGTTTTTT.

The rearrangement uses TRBV7-3 and TRBJ2-2; 13 nucleotides match TRBD2. J lost 5 bases, V lost 3 bases, and 3 bases had no gene match. Germline CDR1 and CDR2: SGHTA and FQGTGA. This CDR3 has 16 residues. In nucleotides, the CDR3 is TGTGCCAGCAGCTTTCCGGGACTAGCGGGAACCGGGGAGCTGTTTTTT. This gives the protein CASSFPGLAGTGELFF. Full variable domain (rest looked up from reference TRBV7-3 and TRBJ2-2): GAGVSQTPSNKVTEKGKYVELRCDPISGHTALYWYRQSLGQGPEFLIYFQGTGAADDSGLPNDRFFAVRPEGSVSTLKIQRTERGDSAVYLCASSFPGLAGTGELFFGEGSRLTVL.

This clonotype was seen at least ten times. The chain uses TRBV18 and TRBJ2-1, with a tentative D call TRBD2 (5 bases). V lost 8 bases to trimming and J lost 9 bases, with 11 bases between them. Germline V gene sequence: CDR1 KGHSH, CDR2 LQKENI. The CDR3 consists of 11 residues. CDR3 bases: TGTGCCAGCCTTACTAGAGGTGAGCAGTTCTTC. Amino acids: CASLTRGEQFF.

This sequence joins TRBV12-3 or TRBV12-4 and TRBJ2-2; 10 positions match TRBD1. This CDR3 has 15 residues. Unmatched junction bases numbered 5, after V lost 6 bases and J lost 4 bases. The chain's CDR3 is CASRAGTGATGELFF. The CDR3 nucleotides read TGTGCCAGCAGAGCCGGGACAGGGGCCACCGGGGAGCTGTTTTTT.

The chain couples TRBV4-3 to TRBJ2-1; 9 nucleotides match TRBD2. V lost 4 bases, J lost 8 bases, and 9 bases stayed unmatched. The CDR3 has 15 residues. CDR1 is LGHNA, CDR2 YSLEER, per germline. The CDR3 DNA sequence: TGCGCCAGCAGCCGATTAGCGGGAGAAATCGATGAGCAGTTCTTC. Encoded protein: CASSRLAGEIDEQFF.

This clonotype has at least ten counts. The CDR3: CASSSAPPGAGGLNDEQFF. For the CDR3, the DNA is TGTGCCAGCAGCTCCGCCCCACCGGGTGCGGGAGGACTTAACGATGAGCAGTTCTTC. The chain has TRBV5-4 and TRBJ2-1, with TRBD2 identical over 8 bases. Germline CDR1 and CDR2: SGHNT and YYREEE (reference sequence). There are 19 residues in the CDR3. With 3 bases clipped from V and 8 bases from J, the junction kept 22 bases outside the gene matches.

A few counts support this clonotype. The chain recombines TRBV7-9 with TRBJ2-5, with D hard to call. The CDR3 covers 14 residues. CDR1 is SEHNR and CDR2 is FQNEAQ in the germline V gene (reference sequence). V was shortened by 5 bases and J by 2 bases, with 12 bases between the two germline ends. Here the CDR3 reads CASSRPGSQETQYF. The CDR3 DNA follows: TGTGCCAGCAGCCGACCGGGCTCACAAGAGACCCAGTACTTC.

This clonotype was seen a few times. This chain joins TRBV20-1 and TRBJ2-3; D gene ambiguous. Trimming pared 3 bases from V and 7 bases from J, leaving 14 bases between. The germline CDR1 and CDR2 sequences are DFQATT and SNEGSKA (reference sequence). The CDR3 totals 13 residues. CDR3 sequence (DNA): TGCAGTGCTAGCCGGACGCCCCCCAATACGCAGTATTTT. Encoded protein: CSASRTPPNTQYF.

This chain uses TRBV4-2 with TRBJ1-2; 7 nucleotides align to TRBD1. V lost 0 bases and J lost 2; bases outside the gene matches: 15. The CDR3 is made up of 19 amino acids. Germline V gene sequence: CDR1 LGHNA, CDR2 YNFKEQ. CDR3 coding DNA: TGTGCCAGCAGCCAAGATATAGGACAGGTTTGGCGAGGGAACTATGGCTACACCTTC. Translating it yields CASSQDIGQVWRGNYGYTF.

The chain combines TRBV9 with TRBJ2-7, with TRBD2 as a possible D gene (6 bases). From germline, CDR1 is SGDLS and CDR2 YYNGEE. Trimming pared 2 bases from V and 2 bases from J, leaving 11 bases between. The CDR3 spans 14 residues. The CDR3 reads CASSVTGGTYEQYF. The CDR3 nucleotides read TGTGCCAGCAGCGTCACCGGCGGGACCTACGAGCAGTACTTC.

In its sample, this clonotype was seen once. This chain connects TRBV11-2 to TRBJ2-3, with D tentatively TRBD2 (5 bases). Germline V CDR1 and CDR2: SGHAT, FQNNGV. V was pared by 3 bases and J by 4 bases, with 17 bases between. The CDR3 is 16 residues long. The CDR3 is CASSFSEGLRADTQYF. Written as DNA, the CDR3 is TGTGCCAGCAGCTTTAGCGAAGGTCTGCGTGCAGATACGCAGTATTTT.

At least ten counts were recorded for this clonotype. The chain combines TRBV28 with TRBJ2-5, with 7 bases identical to TRBD2. This CDR3 has 17 amino acids. V was clipped by 2 bases and J by 2 bases; unmatched bases: 11. The germline V gene encodes CDR1 MDHEN and CDR2 SYDVKM. The CDR3 region is CASSLGEASGQQETQYF. The CDR3 DNA reads TGTGCCAGCAGTTTAGGGGAGGCTAGCGGCCAACAAGAGACCCAGTACTTC. The full variable domain, with the rest looked up from reference TRBV28 and TRBJ2-5, is DVKVTQSSRYLVKRTGEKVFLECVQDMDHENMFWYRQDPGLGLRLIYFSYDVKMKEKGDIPEGYSVSREKKERFSLILESASTNQTSMYLCASSLGEASGQQETQYFGPGTRLLVL.

The rearrangement joins TRBV6-2 or TRBV6-3 to TRBJ1-3; D may be TRBD1 (5 bases). Germline CDR1 and CDR2: MNHEY and SVGEGT. Trimming pared 3 bases from V and 2 bases from J, leaving 11 bases between. The CDR3 covers 15 residues. As DNA, the CDR3 is TGTGCCAGCAGTTATTCCAGGGCTACTGGAAACACCATATATTTT. This codes for CASSYSRATGNTIYF.

The gene calls are TRBV6-5 and TRBJ1-2, with D perhaps TRBD1 (5 bases). The V gene lost 2 bases and the J gene lost 7 bases, with 14 bases spanning the gap. The CDR3 spans 14 residues. Germline loops: CDR1 MNHEY, CDR2 SVGAGI. The CDR3 DNA is TGTGCCAGCAGTTACGAAGGGGTGATGGGTGGCTACACCTTC. Its protein product is CASSYEGVMGGYTF.

This clonotype was detected many times. This chain connects TRBV6-6 to TRBJ2-2; 8 bases are shared with TRBD2. The V segment lost 7 bases and the J segment 7 bases; nucleotides outside the gene matches: 8. The germline CDR1 and CDR2 sequences are MNHNY and SVGAGI (reference sequence). The CDR3 has 14 amino acids. CDR3 residues: CASNSGLANGELFF. The CDR3 DNA sequence: TGTGCCAGCAACTCCGGACTAGCCAACGGGGAGCTGTTTTTT.

This clonotype was observed at least ten times. J is TRBJ2-2 and V is TRBV7-3; TRBD2 might be the D (6 bases). CDR3 length equals 17 residues. Germline loops: CDR1 SGHTA, CDR2 FQGTGA. Trimming left V 5 bases short and J 2 bases short, with 18 bases between. The CDR3 nucleotides read TGTGCCAGCAGCCCCCCCCCCGGGACTTCTAACACCGGGGAGCTGTTTTTT. Its protein product is CASSPPPGTSNTGELFF.

This clonotype occurred a few times. The chain joins TRBV4-3 to TRBJ2-3; no clear D. The CDR3 spans 12 residues. Germline CDR1 and CDR2: LGHNA and YSLEER. V lost 4 bases to trimming and J lost 7 bases, with 9 bases between them. CDR3: CASSPEGYTQYF. Written as DNA, the CDR3 is TGCGCCAGCAGCCCAGAAGGCTATACGCAGTATTTT.

The chain uses TRBV7-9 and TRBJ2-7, with 10 nucleotides matching TRBD2. Per germline, CDR1 SEHNR and CDR2 FQNEAQ (reference sequence). The CDR3 sequence is 15 residues long. Trimming removed 5 bases from V and 2 bases from J; junction bases left unmatched: 6. The CDR3 DNA follows: TGTGCCAGCAGCGAGGGGACTAGCGCGGCCTACGAGCAGTACTTC. Protein product: CASSEGTSAAYEQYF.

This clonotype has at least ten counts. The chain uses TRBV7-2 and TRBJ2-7; D not certain. CDR3 length: 14 amino acids. CDR1 is SGHTA, CDR2 FQGNSA, per germline. V was trimmed by 5 bases and J by 6 bases, leaving 17 bases between them. DNA for the CDR3: TGTGCCAGCAGCCCTGCACCTCCATGGGGCGAGCAGTACTTC. Protein product: CASSPAPPWGEQYF.